Listed below are T cell receptor beta chains from one sample, sequenced in a study of shared clonotypes between healthy human individuals. Generated by immunoSEQ multiplex PCR, the TCRdb table keeps only in-frame clones and is missing some. The sample contains approximately 470,000 clones, approximately 84% of which appear only once. Sequencing used PBMCs. The origin of the receptors is a woman aged 40 to 50 in good health. Some clones in this sample may be carry-over from other donors' samples. The conserved cysteine and the conserved F or W are not part of the CDR3 here. Each record gives: V gene, J gene, CDR3 length, CDR3 protein.

>TRBV9|TRBJ2-3|12
ASAPDRSTDTQY
>TRBV9|TRBJ1-1|13
ASSPRTDSNTEAF
>TRBV27|TRBJ1-5|14
ASSFHGTPNNQPQH
>TRBV10-2|TRBJ2-5|10
ASSDPGLRTN
>TRBV28|TRBJ1-3|13
ASSDGTGRGNTIY
>TRBV5-5|TRBJ2-7|13
ASSFRLAGSYEQY
>TRBV28|TRBJ2-7|12
ASSFARGPYEQY
>TRBV4-2|TRBJ2-5|12
ASSQDTGRETQY
>TRBV7-9|TRBJ2-3|17
ASSLDVFQGLREWDTQY
>TRBV7-3|TRBJ2-1|14
ASSVTGLDSYNEQF
>TRBV18|TRBJ1-5|11
ASSLMSPQPQH
>TRBV15|TRBJ1-5|13
ATSRDWGEVEPQH
>TRBV7-3|TRBJ2-2|15
ASSPMNTGAPTGELF
>TRBV19|TRBJ1-1|11
ASSMGMNTEAF
>TRBV30|TRBJ2-1|14
AWSVPGQGVNNEQF
>TRBV13|TRBJ2-1|12
ASSDRDWHNEQF
>TRBV7-2|TRBJ1-1|13
ASSLRTPRGTEAF
>TRBV4-1|TRBJ1-5|16
ASSQGAVGEGEDQPQH
>TRBV28|TRBJ2-5|13
ASNTPGQGGETQY
>TRBV7-2|TRBJ2-2|12
ASTPGGNTGELF
>TRBV5-1|TRBJ1-3|18
ASSLVGTGTRWGSGNTIY
>TRBV18|TRBJ2-1|14
ASSPVVAGAGNEQF
>TRBV5-1|TRBJ2-5|12
ASSLQGESETQY
>TRBV11-1|TRBJ2-7|15
ASSPTPSSGRAYEQY
>TRBV18|TRBJ2-7|12
ASSPPTLTYEQY
>TRBV7-2|TRBJ2-7|12
ASSQRTSPYEQY
>TRBV5-4|TRBJ2-3|14
ASSWTSGRARDTQY
>TRBV5-6|TRBJ2-7|13
ASSLLREPWYEQY
>TRBV18|TRBJ1-2|14
ASSPTGLSVNYGYT
>TRBV27|TRBJ2-1|12
ASSFSLSYNEQF
>TRBV27|TRBJ2-2|13
ASSSGTHNTGELF
>TRBV28|TRBJ1-5|12
ASSLSTANQPQH
>TRBV30|TRBJ1-3|12
AWGQGASGNTIY
>TRBV28|TRBJ1-1|13
ASSLLGLGNTEAF
>TRBV7-8|TRBJ1-2|12
ASSLPGQRGGYT
>TRBV5-1|TRBJ2-3|12
ASSLGRSTDTQY
>TRBV5-1|TRBJ1-1|13
ASSLAGQGGTEAF
>TRBV25-1|TRBJ2-7|11
ASSGQGSYEQY
>TRBV21-1|TRBJ2-5|16
ASSLHPQGKLQEMAQY
>TRBV9|TRBJ2-7|11
ASSVGEGYEQY
>TRBV6-4|TRBJ1-1|12
ASSEGESNTEAF
>TRBV5-1|TRBJ1-2|15
ASSSRGGGVIRYGYT
>TRBV7-6|TRBJ2-5|11
ASGSGPRETQY
>TRBV5-1|TRBJ2-1|14
ASSSRGTGTYNEQF
>TRBV7-2|TRBJ2-7|12
ASSSAGSPYEQY
>TRBV29-1|TRBJ2-5|10
SVEDEPRTQY
>TRBV28|TRBJ2-7|11
ASSLPASYEQY
>TRBV5-6|TRBJ2-7|12
ASSLGDGLYEQY
>TRBV7-8|TRBJ2-1|13
ASSPRLAGEGEQF
>TRBV5-6|TRBJ2-7|13
ASSLGGTTAYEQY
>TRBV19|TRBJ2-1|13
ASMGGPEGYNEQF
>TRBV9|TRBJ1-2|9
ASSPGRGYT
>TRBV10-1|TRBJ2-2|13
ASSESPLNTGELF
>TRBV19|TRBJ2-7|13
ASSTLAGGPYEQY
>TRBV18|TRBJ2-3|11
ASSPQLMDTQY
>TRBV14|TRBJ2-1|14
ASSQKTGLTYNEQF
>TRBV27|TRBJ1-1|13
ASSPSWGQNTEAF
>TRBV14|TRBJ2-7|12
ASSLGQGAREQY
>TRBV28|TRBJ2-7|10
ASSLVGYEQY
>TRBV7-2|TRBJ2-7|10
ASSLQTSGRY